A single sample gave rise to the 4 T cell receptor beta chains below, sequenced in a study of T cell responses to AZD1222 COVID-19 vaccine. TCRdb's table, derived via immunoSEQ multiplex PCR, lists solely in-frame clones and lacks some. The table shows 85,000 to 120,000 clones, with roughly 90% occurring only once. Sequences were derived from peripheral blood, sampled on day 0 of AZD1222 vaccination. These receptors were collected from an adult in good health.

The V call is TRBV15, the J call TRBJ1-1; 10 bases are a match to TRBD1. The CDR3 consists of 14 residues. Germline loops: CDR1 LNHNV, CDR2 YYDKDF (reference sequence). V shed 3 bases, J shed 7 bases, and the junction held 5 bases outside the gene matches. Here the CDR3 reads CATSSGQGVGEAFF. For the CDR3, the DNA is TGTGCCACCAGCAGCGGACAGGGGGTTGGTGAAGCTTTCTTT.

The chain's CDR3 is CASSSTAGADGYTF. Written as DNA, the CDR3 is TGTGCCAGCAGCTCCACCGCGGGGGCGGATGGCTACACCTTC. V is TRBV11-2 and J is TRBJ1-2; possible D gene TRBD1, 6 bases. Trimming shortened V by 4 bases and J by 6 bases, and 15 bases separated the two germline ends. CDR3 length equals 14 residues. CDR1 and CDR2 from the germline V gene are SGHAT and FQNNGV.

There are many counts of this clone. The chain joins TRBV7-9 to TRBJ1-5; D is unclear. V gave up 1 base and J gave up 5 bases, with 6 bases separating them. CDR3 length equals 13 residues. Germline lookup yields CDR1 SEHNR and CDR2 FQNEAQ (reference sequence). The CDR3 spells CASSLGQDQPQHF. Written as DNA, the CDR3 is TGTGCCAGCAGCTTAGGGCAGGATCAGCCCCAGCATTTT.

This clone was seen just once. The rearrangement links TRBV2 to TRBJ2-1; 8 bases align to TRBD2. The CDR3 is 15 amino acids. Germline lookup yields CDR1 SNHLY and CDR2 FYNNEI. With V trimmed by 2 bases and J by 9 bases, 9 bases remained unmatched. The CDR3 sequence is CASSEFSSGSVEQFF. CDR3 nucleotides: TGTGCCAGCAGTGAATTTTCCAGCGGGAGTGTTGAGCAGTTCTTC.